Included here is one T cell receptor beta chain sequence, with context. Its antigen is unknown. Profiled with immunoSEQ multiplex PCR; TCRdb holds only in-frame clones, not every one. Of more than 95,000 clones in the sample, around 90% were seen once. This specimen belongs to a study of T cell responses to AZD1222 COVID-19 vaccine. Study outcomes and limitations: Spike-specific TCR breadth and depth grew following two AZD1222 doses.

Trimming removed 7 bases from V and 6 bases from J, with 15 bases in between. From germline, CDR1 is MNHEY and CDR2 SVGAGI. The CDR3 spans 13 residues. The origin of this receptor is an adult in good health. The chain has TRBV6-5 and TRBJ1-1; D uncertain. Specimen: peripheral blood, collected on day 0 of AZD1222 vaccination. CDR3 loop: CASTRARASEAFF. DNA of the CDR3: TGTGCCAGCACCCGAGCGCGGGCTTCTGAAGCTTTCTTT.